The entry below describes one T cell receptor (beta chain). What it binds is unknown. Extraction drew RNA from duplicate vials of under 190,000 sorted CD8+ T cells for each subset. Germline loops: CDR1 MNHEY, CDR2 SMNVEV (reference sequence). The CDR3 consists of 16 residues. The data originate from a study of human CD8 memory T cell subsets. Study-wide results and caveats: Both stem-like subsets shared clonotypes with effector memory cells. However, the stem-like memory and precursor exhausted T cell repertoires overlapped with each other only minimally. Estimated Chao1 values suggested that diversity was greater among stem-like memory T cells than among precursor exhausted T cells.

By UMI-labeled 5' RACE, the TCR beta libraries were made. Reprocessing the 5' RACE reads, TCRdb reports a single entry for every CDR3 protein and omits DNA. The sample data list thousands of distinct CDR3 sequences. The clonotype was recovered from a human donor in good health. V and J are TRBV27 and TRBJ2-1; the TCRdb call, TRBD1, lacks DNA for checking. Sequenced material: CD8+ T cells from PBMCs. CDR3 amino acids: CASRKTGIGIGDEQFF.